These T cell receptor beta chains were read from a single sample in a study of blood T cell repertoires in COVID-19. Only in-frame clones appear in the TCRdb table, and some are missing; sequencing was by immunoSEQ multiplex PCR. Of 200,000 to 250,000 clones listed, around 90% are singletons. The sequencing sample was made of PBMCs or T cells enriched from blood (not recorded which). Receptor source: a woman in her twenties or thirties who had been exposed to COVID-19. Both conserved end residues are part of each CDR3. The order of the fields is J gene, V gene, clone size, CDR3 protein. Rows give clone size only sometimes, using once, few, many, or a class for an expanded clone.

>TRBJ2-4|TRBV19|NA
CASSIRGPAKNIQYF
>TRBJ1-2|TRBV12-3/TRBV12-4|NA
CASSFQGHGYTF
>TRBJ2-7|TRBV5-6|once
CASSFPRDRGSWEQYF
>TRBJ2-7|TRBV28|NA
CASSWRNRAHEQYF
>TRBJ2-2|TRBV5-1|NA
CASSASGTSVTNTGELFF
>TRBJ2-1|TRBV19|NA
CASRRPGLRTYNEQFF
>TRBJ1-2|TRBV7-2|NA
CASSSIRGGAGGYTF
>TRBJ2-2|TRBV3-1/TRBV3-2|few
CASSPISGSAGELFF
>TRBJ1-6|TRBV7-9|NA
CASSLGQNSPLHF
>TRBJ2-7|TRBV7-2|NA
CASSIGIAGYEQYF
>TRBJ1-1|TRBV2|NA
CASSQQGRAFF
>TRBJ2-3|TRBV12-5|NA
CASGLYSQYF
>TRBJ2-3|TRBV30|NA
CAWSPGTGNTDTQYF
>TRBJ2-3|TRBV24-1|NA
CATSDVTRTDTQYF
>TRBJ1-5|TRBV2|NA
CASSEGGLGRSPHNQPQHF
>TRBJ2-5|TRBV24-1|NA
CATSRSGQETQYF
>TRBJ2-7|TRBV2|NA
CASAPYSYEQYF
>TRBJ1-2|TRBV2|NA
CASSFDRLYGYTF
>TRBJ2-5|TRBV5-4|NA
CASSEGLAGGSGETQYF
>TRBJ2-4|TRBV4-2|once
CASSQDLSVSGCIQYF
>TRBJ1-1|TRBV27|NA
CASSLELPGSTEAFF
>TRBJ1-1|TRBV5-1|NA
CASSYGGQGNEAFF
>TRBJ2-1|TRBV2|NA
CASSVGGPYNEQFF
>TRBJ2-1|TRBV3-1/TRBV3-2|NA
CASSQTGLYESEQFF
>TRBJ1-1|TRBV4-2|NA
CASSQDFGEKGTEAFF
>TRBJ1-2|TRBV30|NA
CAQHQGLGYGYTF